The 10 T cell receptor beta chains in this list originate from one sample, sequenced in a study of blood T cell repertoires in COVID-19. The method was immunoSEQ multiplex PCR; TCRdb's version includes in-frame clones alone and lacks a portion of them. Among roughly 80,000 clones, 84% were seen once, and the ten largest hold roughly 3.5%. Sequencing was performed on peripheral blood. These receptors all come from a man aged 50-60 years with acute or convalescent COVID-19.

The chain couples TRBV5-1 to TRBJ2-1; D might be TRBD2 (6 bases). Germline V gives CDR1 SGHRS, CDR2 YFSETQ. The germline V and J ends were trimmed by 7 bases and 0 bases, with 20 bases remaining between them. The CDR3 runs 17 residues. The CDR3 is CASRPGTQKSSYNEQFF. CDR3 coding DNA: TGCGCCAGCCGCCCCGGGACTCAAAAAAGCTCCTACAATGAGCAGTTCTTC.

V and J are TRBV27 and TRBJ1-1; D remains ambiguous. This CDR3 is built from 13 residues. Germline values: CDR1 MNHEY, CDR2 SMNVEV (reference sequence). V was trimmed by 6 bases and J by 4 bases, leaving 12 bases between them. The DNA of the CDR3 is TGTGCCAGCAGGCTAACAGTGGGCACTGAAGCTTTCTTT. This gives the protein CASRLTVGTEAFF.

The rearrangement uses TRBV7-2 and TRBJ2-2, with D tentatively TRBD1 (6 bases). V was shortened by 5 bases and J by 0 bases, with 19 bases between the two germline ends. This CDR3 region has 18 residues. Germline CDR1 is SGHTA and CDR2 is FQGNSA. The CDR3, as DNA: TGTGCCAGCAGCGCCACCCCGAGCGGACAGTCGAACACCGGGGAGCTGTTTTTT. Encoded protein: CASSATPSGQSNTGELFF.

The chain combines TRBV24-1 with TRBJ1-5, with 7 bases matching TRBD1. Germline CDR1 KGHDR, CDR2 SFDVKD. This CDR3 contains 17 residues. The V gene end was trimmed by 5 bases and the J gene end by 1 base; junction bases not matched to a gene: 10. The CDR3 loop reads CATSGVYRGGSNQPQHF. The CDR3 region has the DNA TGTGCCACCAGTGGCGTATACAGGGGCGGGAGCAATCAGCCCCAGCATTTT.

The chain couples TRBV19 to TRBJ1-5, with D perhaps matching TRBD1 (5 bases). The CDR3 is made up of 15 amino acids. The germline V gene has CDR1 LNHDA and CDR2 SQIVND (reference sequence). V was clipped by 4 bases and J by 0 bases, with 10 bases between them. The DNA for the CDR3 is TGTGCCAGTAGTAGCGCAGGGATTAGCAATCAGCCCCAGCATTTT. Protein product: CASSSAGISNQPQHF.

This chain joins TRBV5-4 and TRBJ1-2; 8 bases line up with TRBD1. The ends lost 4 bases at V and 4 bases at J; junction bases unmatched: 12. Germline values: CDR1 SGHNT, CDR2 YYREEE (reference sequence). This CDR3 has 16 residues. The CDR3 DNA is TGTGCCAGCAGCCCGCCCAGGACAGGGAGGGCCTATGGCTACACCTTC. Its protein product is CASSPPRTGRAYGYTF.

The chain links TRBV12-3 or TRBV12-4 to TRBJ2-2; D is unresolved. The CDR3 extends over 13 amino acids. Trimming pared 5 bases from V and 8 bases from J, leaving 12 bases between. Here the CDR3 DNA reads TGTGCCAGCAGTAAAGCTAGGTTGGGGGAGCTGTTTTTT. This codes for CASSKARLGELFF.

The rearrangement uses TRBV28 and TRBJ1-1, with D perhaps TRBD1 (6 bases). Trimming left V 5 bases short and J 0 bases short, with 10 bases between. CDR3 length: 14 residues. Germline CDR1 MDHEN, CDR2 SYDVKM. The CDR3 DNA is TGTGCCAGCAGTACCGGGACACTGAACACTGAAGCTTTCTTT. It translates to CASSTGTLNTEAFF.

The chain has TRBV7-9 and TRBJ2-1; D is undetermined. The CDR3 is 11 amino acids. Trimming removed 7 bases from V and 6 bases from J, with 7 bases in between. The germline gives CDR1 SEHNR, CDR2 FQNEAQ (reference sequence). The CDR3 reads CASTNGNEQFF. CDR3 bases: TGTGCCAGCACCAACGGCAATGAGCAGTTCTTC.

The CDR3 sequence: CASSRLWQGEYEQYF. The CDR3 coding sequence is TGTGCCAGCAGCCGGCTATGGCAGGGCGAATACGAGCAGTACTTC. V and J are TRBV7-9 and TRBJ2-7, with D perhaps TRBD1 (5 bases). The CDR3 sequence is 15 residues long. Trimming shortened V by 5 bases and J by 4 bases, and 18 bases separated the two germline ends. Germline CDR1 is SEHNR and CDR2 is FQNEAQ (reference sequence).